One and the same sample provided the 18 T cell receptor beta chains below, sequenced in a study of blood T cells in healthy people across ages. Then a second PCR, running roughly 6 to 11 cycles, was carried out with a sample-barcoded 5' primer and a J-beta primer mix. MiXCR, run by TCRdb on the 5' RACE reads, gives a single entry per CDR3 protein. The data hold 600,000 to 1,000,000 distinct CDR3 sequences, with about 62% observed a single time. The sample taken for sequencing was blood. The receptors derive from a man under 40 in good health.

A few counts support this clonotype. The J gene is TRBJ2-1, the V gene TRBV15; 7 nucleotides match TRBD1. Germline V gene data show CDR1 as LNHNV and CDR2 as YYDKDF (reference sequence). The V and J ends lost 1 base and 3 bases, in that order; junction bases with no gene match: 6. This CDR3 contains 16 residues. CDR3 nucleotides: TGTGCCACCAGCAGAGCGGGACAGCTGAACTACAATGAGCAGTTCTTC. It translates to CATSRAGQLNYNEQFF.

This rearrangement joins TRBV12-3 or TRBV12-4 to TRBJ2-2; D is unresolved. This CDR3 has 15 residues. V dropped 1 base and J dropped 4 bases, with 10 bases sitting between them. In DNA form, the CDR3 reads TGTGCCAGCAGTTTAGGTGGCGTTATCACCGGGGAGCTGTTTTTT. Amino acid sequence: CASSLGGVITGELFF.

Ten or more counts support this clonotype. The chain carries TRBV7-2 and TRBJ2-3; D is unclear. This CDR3 comprises 11 residues. The V gene's germline CDR1 is SGHTA and CDR2 FQGNSA. The V end was cut by 3 bases, the J end by 5 bases, with 3 bases between. The CDR3, as DNA: TGTGCCAGCAGCTTCAGAGATACGCAGTATTTT. Translating gives CASSFRDTQYF.

The chain has TRBV20-1 and TRBJ2-7; D perhaps matches TRBD1 (6 bases). Trimming removed 5 bases at V and 4 bases at J, with 15 bases between. Per the germline V gene, CDR1 is DFQATT and CDR2 is SNEGSKA (reference sequence). The CDR3 totals 13 residues. The CDR3 DNA sequence: TGCAGTGCTCTGAACAGGGATGGTTACGAGCAGTACTTC. Its protein is CSALNRDGYEQYF.

V is TRBV4-1 and J is TRBJ1-6; possibly TRBD1 for D (6 bases). Deletions cut 0 bases from V and 8 bases from J, with 11 bases between. This CDR3 comprises 15 residues. Germline V gene sequence: CDR1 MGHRA, CDR2 YSYEKL. The CDR3 sequence is CASSQDWGPDSPLHF. CDR3 nucleotides: TGCGCCAGCAGCCAAGACTGGGGGCCTGATTCACCCCTCCACTTT.

This sequence joins TRBV20-1 and TRBJ2-3; no definite D call. The CDR3 is 14 amino acids. CDR1 is DFQATT, CDR2 SNEGSKA, per germline (reference sequence). Trimming cost V 6 bases and J 5 bases, with 18 bases left between them. The CDR3 DNA follows: TGCAGTGCCAGCCATACCGTCAGTTTAGATACGCAGTATTTT. This translates into CSASHTVSLDTQYF.

The chain links TRBV29-1 to TRBJ2-1, with D tentatively TRBD2 (6 bases). CDR1 and CDR2 (germline): SQVTM, ANQGSEA. The CDR3 is 13 amino acids. Trimming took off 2 bases at V and 9 bases at J, with 14 bases between the two ends. CDR3 nucleotides: TGCAGCGTTGAAACCTCCGGAGGGGTTGAGCAGTTCTTC. Translated, it gives CSVETSGGVEQFF.

This chain uses TRBV6-1 with TRBJ2-5; D not resolved. Trimming pared 1 base from V and 3 bases from J, leaving 6 bases between. The CDR3 spans 13 residues. The germline gives CDR1 MNHNS, CDR2 SASEGT. In DNA, the CDR3 is TGTGCCAGCAGTGAAGTCCTAAAAGAGACCCAGTACTTC. This translates into CASSEVLKETQYF.

The rearrangement uses TRBV20-1 and TRBJ2-3; D possibly corresponds to TRBD2 (5 bases). The CDR3 loop spans 16 amino acids. The germline V gene encodes CDR1 DFQATT and CDR2 SNEGSKA (reference sequence). Trimming stripped 2 bases from V and 0 bases from J, with 15 bases between. CDR3 amino acids: CSARLDVASSTDTQYF. CDR3 coding DNA: TGCAGTGCTAGATTAGACGTAGCGTCGAGCACAGATACGCAGTATTTT.

The chain is built from TRBV28 and TRBJ2-5; D may match TRBD1 or TRBD2 (5 bases each). The CDR3 consists of 14 residues. Trimming took 6 bases from V and 4 from J, leaving 15 bases between them. Germline-derived CDR1 and CDR2 are MDHEN and SYDVKM. The CDR3 DNA reads as TGTGCCAGCAGCTCACTCGGGGCACGAGAGACCCAGTACTTC. Translating it yields CASSSLGARETQYF.

The V and J genes are TRBV29-1 and TRBJ2-1, with a possible D match to TRBD1 (7 bases). Germline values: CDR1 SQVTM, CDR2 ANQGSEA. The CDR3 is made up of 13 amino acids. V was shortened by 7 bases and J by 6 bases, with 16 bases between the two germline ends. The CDR3 coding sequence is TGCAGCGGCCTCAGGGGGGAAGGCAATGAGCAGTTCTTC. Protein: CSGLRGEGNEQFF.

The rearrangement links TRBV20-1 to TRBJ2-5, with 8 bases aligning to TRBD2. The CDR3 consists of 18 residues. V shed 3 bases, J shed 4 bases, and the junction held 19 bases outside the gene matches. CDR1 DFQATT and CDR2 SNEGSKA come from the germline V gene (reference sequence). This chain's CDR3 is CSARDPLRGLVPTETQYF. The CDR3 region has the DNA TGCAGTGCTAGGGACCCTCTCAGGGGACTAGTTCCCACAGAGACCCAGTACTTC.

The chain carries TRBV20-1 and TRBJ1-1; D unclear. Per the germline V gene, CDR1 is DFQATT and CDR2 is SNEGSKA (reference sequence). V lost 3 bases and J lost 3, with 8 bases in between. This CDR3 has 12 amino acids. The CDR3 nucleotides read TGCAGTGCTAGTCGGCAGGACACTGAAGCTTTCTTT. The encoded protein is CSASRQDTEAFF.

This clonotype came up a few times. This chain connects TRBV20-1 to TRBJ1-4; 7 positions match TRBD1. The germline V gene has CDR1 DFQATT and CDR2 SNEGSKA (reference sequence). This CDR3 contains 15 residues. Trimming at V came to 0 bases and at J to 5 bases, leaving 6 bases not matched to a gene. Written as DNA, the CDR3 is TGCAGTGCTAGAGATTCTGGGACAGCAAATGAAAAACTGTTTTTT. It is translated as CSARDSGTANEKLFF.

This clonotype was picked up a small number of times. CDR3 sequence (DNA): TGTGCCAGCAGCGTTACTAGCGGGAGAGCCAAAAACATTCAGTACTTC. Translation: CASSVTSGRAKNIQYF. This rearrangement joins TRBV7-2 to TRBJ2-4, with 11 bases lining up with TRBD2. The CDR3 consists of 16 residues. V shed 5 bases, J shed 0 bases, and the junction held 3 bases outside the gene matches. CDR1 and CDR2 from the germline V gene are SGHTA and FQGNSA.

This clonotype was seen only a few times. V gene TRBV12-3 or TRBV12-4 combines with J gene TRBJ1-6, with D maybe TRBD1 (6 bases). V was pared by 4 bases and J by 8 bases, with 21 bases between. The CDR3 consists of 17 residues. The CDR3 reads CASSSGGRTRVHSPLHF. The CDR3 DNA follows: TGTGCCAGCAGTTCGGGGGGCCGGACGCGGGTGCATTCACCCCTCCACTTT.

This clonotype was seen only a few times. This rearrangement joins TRBV20-1 to TRBJ2-1; D possibly corresponds to TRBD2 (5 bases). V lost 3 bases to trimming and J lost 9 bases, with 9 bases between them. Germline values: CDR1 DFQATT, CDR2 SNEGSKA (reference sequence). This CDR3 is built from 11 residues. CDR3 sequence (DNA): TGCAGTGCTAGCAGCGAGGGTGAGCAGTTCTTC. Translating gives CSASSEGEQFF.

CDR3: CASLAGTGTSGANVLTF. Here the CDR3 DNA reads TGTGCCAGCCTAGCCGGGACAGGTACCTCTGGGGCCAACGTCCTGACTTTC. This chain joins TRBV28 and TRBJ2-6, with 8 bases aligning to TRBD1. After removal of 8 bases from V and 0 bases from J, the junction contained 9 bases not matched to a gene. Germline CDR1 reads MDHEN; CDR2 reads SYDVKM. This CDR3 contains 17 residues.